This record looks at one T cell receptor (beta chain) sequence and its context. Its binding antigen is unknown. One base away there is no much larger clone; base qualities are not given. This specimen comes from a study of PD-1 blockade in classical Hodgkin lymphoma (dated by TCRdb to 2020 to 2021). For context, the study as a whole: Nivolumab dosing was 3 mg/kg intravenously every 2 weeks, continuing until either disease progression or unacceptable toxicity. To define a peripheral blood immune signature of response to PD-1 blockade in classical Hodgkin lymphoma, the study combined TCR beta sequencing with CyTOF. Paper-wide results and their limitations: Baseline diversity similar to that of newly diagnosed patients was observed in trial patients achieving complete response, whereas significantly lower diversity was observed in partial responders and progressors. A significant rise by C4D1 was seen in CD4+ but not CD8+ TCR diversity (p=0.0027 vs p=0.16), with the rise being most apparent in complete responders (p=0.02). Only a single clinical trial cohort was studied, and what caused the repertoire differences, possibly disease activity or prior therapy, remained undefined. Baseline TCR diversity was reported to be lower in newly diagnosed patients than in healthy donors and to be lower still in relapsed/refractory patients. Patients starting nivolumab less than 1 year after ASCT had lower diversity and were excluded from later analyses to avoid confounding by immune reconstitution.

Genomic DNA was isolated using the Qiagen DNeasy kit from unsorted PBMCs as well as from negatively selected CD4+ and CD8+ fractions. Using primers that anneal to V and J segments, immunoSEQ multiplex PCR amplified the TCR beta CDR3 regions. A synthetic immune receptor repertoire was used to minimize amplification bias, and any remaining bias was removed computationally after sequencing. Per the source publication's procedure: Repertoire diversity was quantified as the Shannon entropy index using custom Python scripts. Unsorted, CD4+ and CD8+ repertoires were analyzed separately, except in combined analyses where CD4+ and CD8+ sequences were merged in silico. A clone was considered expanded if an increase in frequency of at least 2-fold after treatment relative to C1D1 was found, and a pseudocount of 0.5 was applied to clones undetected at baseline. Singleton clones were defined as clones with 0 or 1 copy at C1D1, and non-singleton clones were defined as clones with 2 or more copies. Clones expanded in unsorted samples were annotated as CD4+, CD8+ or unknown by matching protein sequences in sorted samples from the same patient. Wilcoxon tests on paired samples were used to test diversity changes from C1D1 to C4D1. Imported from immuneACCESS, the table was reduced by TCRdb to in-frame sequences with V and J called. These copies leave out some clones; in studies compared against another copy, an unresolved V gene accounts for under half, and the cause of the remainder is not known. That table is the source of V, J and clone size, and D and trimming were worked out from the DNA. The sample table shows 17,000 or so clones, and 82% are seen once. The ten biggest clones cover roughly 27% of the sample.

Sample time point, as interpreted from the label and publication: cycle 2 day 1 (C2D1) of nivolumab. Every trial patient had relapsed following autologous stem cell transplantation, and prior brentuximab vedotin exposure was what differed among cohorts A, B and C. The trial cohort comprised around 60 patients with relapsed/refractory classical Hodgkin lymphoma whose best overall responses were complete response, partial response or progressive disease. Single-agent nivolumab was administered to trial patients in the multi-cohort phase II CheckMate 205 trial. An independent review committee assessed best overall response by applying the 2007 International Working Group response criteria. PBMCs from the trial were collected at three points: immediately before nivolumab initiation (C1D1), and during therapy at cycle 2 day 1 and cycle 4 day 1. Peripheral blood was collected in 8 mL Vacutainer Cell Preparation Tubes, from which PBMCs were isolated by centrifugation and then cryopreserved.

CDR1 and CDR2, per the germline V gene, are MGHRA and YSYEKL. The CDR3 measures 19 amino acids from cysteine to phenylalanine. CDR3 DNA only is kept here, 57 bases in frame from base 1. Trimming at the junction amounts to 2 bases on V and 1 base on J, and the germline ends lie 23 bases apart. The clonotype comes from a human donor with classical Hodgkin lymphoma. Sequences were derived from peripheral blood mononuclear cells (PBMCs), sampled before the second cycle of nivolumab. The V gene is TRBV4-1 and the J gene is TRBJ2-5, with no D gene named confidently. The sequenced DNA is TGCGCCAGCAGCCAACCAACCGGGTTCATACTCTCCCCCCAAGAGACCCAGTACTTC. Its protein is CASSQPTGFILSPQETQYF.